A single TCR beta chain is shown here with its context. This clonotype was recorded many times. The antigen this receptor binds is unknown. Base qualities are missing; no much larger clone stands one base away. This sample is part of a study of T cell repertoires in cytomegalovirus infection (dated 2019 in TCRdb). The study in broad terms: Donor HLA type was relevant to the analysis, as public TCR beta signatures indicated carriage of CMV infection together with the matching HLA type. Study-level results and caveats: In the ex vivo response, HLA-C-restricted CMV-specific TCR beta clonotypes were dominant, and in two of eight donors the single most frequent clonotype came from this HLA-C-restricted group. In both this cohort and an independent cohort of 352 donors, the cumulative frequency of public TCR beta family members distinguished carriers of CMV infection plus the relevant HLA type.

Reading the germline V gene gives CDR1 SGHTA and CDR2 FQGNSA. The germline ends are 10 bases apart after V is trimmed by 0 bases and J by 8 bases. The CDR3 covers 13 residues, taking in both the cysteine and the phenylalanine. CDR3 DNA is the only sequence kept; it has 39 bases, read in frame from the first base. For sequencing, an Illumina HiSeq 1500 was employed. Clones were called with MiXCR by TCRdb after fastp trimmed the public reads at Q25, and only in-frame beta chains were retained. Under each unique CDR3 protein, matching rows form one entry showing the most common genes and DNA. The sample table holds around 740,000 distinct CDR3 sequences, of which roughly 35% were seen once. 2.8% of the sample is in the top ten clones.

This sequence uses TRBV7-2 and TRBJ1-1; TRBD1 is possibly the D segment (5 matching bases). The receptor was isolated from a human donor in good health (CMV status not recorded). Some clones in this sample may be carry-over from other donors' samples. Sequenced: PBMCs. The CDR3 has the sequence CASSLAVGAEAFF. The nucleotide sequence is TGTGCCAGCAGCTTAGCCGTCGGGGCGGAAGCTTTCTTT. Supplemented by the reference TRBV7-2 and TRBJ1-1 proteins around the CDR3, the complete variable domain is GAGVSQSPSNKVTEKGKDVELRCDPISGHTALYWYRQSLGQGLEFLIYFQGNSAPDKSGLPSDRFSAERTGGSVSTLTIQRTQQEDSAVYLCASSLAVGAEAFFGQGTRLTVV.